This is a list of T cell receptor beta chains from one sample in a study of T cell repertoires in cytomegalovirus infection. TCRdb processed the reads anew with MiXCR; each CDR3 protein has one entry. The data contain over 250,000 distinct CDR3 sequences, around 20% of them singletons. For these receptors, no antigen is known. Sequencing used cultured PBMCs, obtained from culture after CMV antigen stimulation. The source of these receptors is a human donor in good health (CMV status not recorded). Some clones in this sample may be carry-over from other donors' samples. The CDR3 runs from the conserved cysteine through the conserved F or W. D genes are given only for firm matches. Clone size, where shown, is once, few, many, or a class for clones that have expanded.

D gene,J gene,V gene,clone size,CDR3 DNA,CDR3 protein
TRBD1,TRBJ1-4,TRBV7-2,.,TGTGCCAGCAGCTTAGGGGGACAGCCCAATGAAAAACTGTTTTTT,CASSLGGQPNEKLFF
.,TRBJ2-2,TRBV2,many,TGTGCCAGCAGTGAAGCGCTTGGCCCGGGGGCGGCCACCGGGGAGCTGTTTTTT,CASSEALGPGAATGELFF
TRBD1,TRBJ2-4,TRBV7-2,many,TGTGCCAGCAGCTTAGTTCCCCCGACAGGGTCTATAGCCAAAAACATTCAGTACTTC,CASSLVPPTGSIAKNIQYF
TRBD1,TRBJ2-4,TRBV7-9,few,TGTGCCAGCAGCTTAGGGGACAGGTTCATTCAGTACTTC,CASSLGDRFIQYF
TRBD2,TRBJ2-3,TRBV9,many,TGTGCCAGCAGCCGGGCGGTTACTAGCGGGGATACGCAGTATTTT,CASSRAVTSGDTQYF
.,TRBJ1-4,TRBV11-2,few,TGTGCCAGCAGCCCAGGTGGGGGACCTAATGAAAAACTGTTTTTT,CASSPGGGPNEKLFF
.,TRBJ1-1,TRBV11-2,many,TGTGCCAGCAGCTTAATGACCGCTGAAGCTTTCTTT,CASSLMTAEAFF
.,TRBJ1-5,TRBV10-3,few,TGTGCCATCAGTGAGGGGAAGTCCGGGGAGGGGGAACAGCCCCAGCATTTT,CAISEGKSGEGEQPQHF
TRBD1,TRBJ2-1,TRBV30,few,TGTGCCTGGAGTATGGGGACAGGGGACAATTACAATGAGCAGTTCTTC,CAWSMGTGDNYNEQFF
.,TRBJ2-2,TRBV15,.,TGTGCCACCAGCAGAGATCGGCAGCTCACCGGGGAGCTGTTTTTT,CATSRDRQLTGELFF
.,TRBJ1-1,TRBV7-2,.,TGTGCCAGCAGCCAAGACCGTCTGAACACTGAAGCTTTCTTT,CASSQDRLNTEAFF
.,TRBJ2-5,TRBV7-2,many,TGTGCCAGCAGCTTAGCGGGAGGAGAGACCCAGTACTTC,CASSLAGGETQYF
TRBD2,TRBJ2-5,TRBV7-2,few,TGTGCCAGCAGCTTAAGTTCTAGCGGCCAAGAGACCCAGTACTTC,CASSLSSSGQETQYF
TRBD1,TRBJ1-5,TRBV7-2,many,TGTGCCAGCAGCCAAGGACAGGGGGCTCGGAGCAATCAGCCCCAGCATTTT,CASSQGQGARSNQPQHF
TRBD1,TRBJ2-3,TRBV6-1,.,TGTGCCAGCAGTGCAACAGGGGGCGCCCCGGGAGATACGCAGTATTTT,CASSATGGAPGDTQYF
.,TRBJ2-7,TRBV7-6,many,TGTGCCAGCAGCGTGCGGGGTACCCCCCGAGAGCAGTACTTC,CASSVRGTPREQYF
.,TRBJ2-3,TRBV20-1,few,TGCAGTGCTATAAGCGTTACCACAGATACGCAGTATTTT,CSAISVTTDTQYF
.,TRBJ2-3,TRBV28,once,TGTGCCAGCAGTTTTAGGGCGGTGGATACGCAGTATTTT,CASSFRAVDTQYF
TRBD2,TRBJ2-1,TRBV4-1,.,TGCGCCACCATGGGACTAGCGGGAGGGAATGAGCAGTTCTTC,CATMGLAGGNEQFF
.,TRBJ1-2,TRBV6-2/TRBV6-3,many,TGTGCCAGCAGTCGCCCCCTCTCAGGGAACGGCTACACCTTC,CASSRPLSGNGYTF
.,TRBJ2-4,TRBV2,few,TGTGCCAGCAGTCCCGGGGGGCTACAGTACTTC,CASSPGGLQYF
.,TRBJ2-3,TRBV7-2,many,TGTGCCAGCAGCTTTATAGCCAGTCGGGCAGATACGCAGTATTTT,CASSFIASRADTQYF
.,TRBJ1-5,TRBV12-3/TRBV12-4,.,TGTGCCAGCAGTACAGGGTCCCAGCCCCAGCATTTT,CASSTGSQPQHF
TRBD2,TRBJ2-3,TRBV7-2,few,TGTGCCAGCGGGATTAGCGGGGTTAGCACAGATACGCAGTATTTT,CASGISGVSTDTQYF
.,TRBJ1-4,TRBV10-3,.,TGTGCCATCAGTGAGTCACAGGGCTCAACTAATGAAAAACTGTTTTTT,CAISESQGSTNEKLFF
.,TRBJ1-2,TRBV20-1,few,TGCAGTGCTAGAGATTACAGGAGCTATGGCTACACCTTC,CSARDYRSYGYTF
.,TRBJ1-1,TRBV10-3,.,TGTGCCATCGGGGGCAACACTGAAGCTTTCTTT,CAIGGNTEAFF
.,TRBJ2-7,TRBV7-3,.,TGTGCCAGCAGCTTAACGCGGGGTACCGAGCAGTACTTC,CASSLTRGTEQYF
.,TRBJ1-2,TRBV11-2,few,TGTGCCAGCAGCTCGCAATCTAACTATGGCTACACCTTC,CASSSQSNYGYTF
.,TRBJ2-6,TRBV9,.,TGTGCCAGCAGCGTAGGTTGGGAAGATGACTCTGGGGCCAACGTCCTGACTTTC,CASSVGWEDDSGANVLTF
.,TRBJ1-1,TRBV9,.,TGTGCCAGCAGCCCCCCCCCCACTGAAGCTTTCTTT,CASSPPPTEAFF
TRBD1,TRBJ2-1,TRBV5-1,.,TGCGCCAGCAGCACCGGACAGGGAGAAAATGAGCAGTTCTTC,CASSTGQGENEQFF
TRBD1,TRBJ2-2,TRBV7-2,many,TGTGCCAGCAGCTCCGGACAGGGTCGCACCGGGGAGCTGTTTTTT,CASSSGQGRTGELFF
TRBD2,TRBJ2-3,TRBV27,.,TGTGCCAGCAGTTTATTGTCTAGCGGCCAAGATACGCAGTATTTT,CASSLLSSGQDTQYF
.,TRBJ2-1,TRBV6-2/TRBV6-3,.,TGTGCCAGCAGCCAAATAAGGACGGTGGAGCAGTTCTTC,CASSQIRTVEQFF
.,TRBJ2-1,TRBV5-4,.,TGTGCCAGCAGCTGGGCCCTCCAAGACAAGGTACGCTCCTACAATGAGCAGTTCTTC,CASSWALQDKVRSYNEQFF
TRBD2,TRBJ2-4,TRBV24-1,many,TGTGCCACCAGTGATCCCGACACGGGGGGTCTGGACATTCAGTACTTC,CATSDPDTGGLDIQYF
.,TRBJ2-3,TRBV5-1,few,TGCGCCAGCAGCTTCGGAGGGGAGGCAGATACGCAGTATTTT,CASSFGGEADTQYF
.,TRBJ2-2,TRBV6-2/TRBV6-3,.,TGTGACAGCAAGACAAGCGTCGCGAACACCGGGGAGCTGTTTTTT,CDSKTSVANTGELFF
TRBD1,TRBJ2-7,TRBV19,.,TGTGCCAGTAGGAGCGGGACAGGGGGAAACAACGAGCAGTACTTC,CASRSGTGGNNEQYF
.,TRBJ2-5,TRBV7-2,.,TGTGCCAGCAGCTTAGGGGGGCCCGGGGAGACCCAGTACTTC,CASSLGGPGETQYF
.,TRBJ2-7,TRBV4-1,many,TGCGCCAGCAGCCAAGATCATAGGTCGGGCAGGGGCTACGAGCAGTACTTC,CASSQDHRSGRGYEQYF
.,TRBJ2-5,TRBV7-8,few,TGTGCCAGCAGCTTAGGTTTCCGGACGCCCCAAGAGACCCAGTACTTC,CASSLGFRTPQETQYF
.,TRBJ1-2,TRBV4-1,few,TGCGCCAGCAGCCAAGGAGGCGGACAGTTGTATGGCTACACCTTC,CASSQGGGQLYGYTF
.,TRBJ2-7,TRBV7-2,.,TGTGCCAGCAGCTACGCATCGAGCTCCTACGAGCAGTACTTC,CASSYASSSYEQYF
TRBD2,TRBJ2-2,TRBV7-2,.,TGTGCCAGCAGCTTAGCCGGGAGGGCGGGCGGGGAGCTGTTTTTT,CASSLAGRAGGELFF
.,TRBJ2-1,TRBV6-2/TRBV6-3,few,TGTGCCAGCAGTTGGGGTGCATACAATGAGCAGTTCTTC,CASSWGAYNEQFF
.,TRBJ1-4,TRBV5-1,.,TGCGCCAGCAGCTCGGACCTCTCATGGGAAAAACTGTTTTTT,CASSSDLSWEKLFF
.,TRBJ2-3,TRBV7-3,many,TGTGCCAGCAGCTTAAAACTAGCCGGAGGGACGGATACGCAGTATTTT,CASSLKLAGGTDTQYF
.,TRBJ1-3,TRBV19,few,TGTGCCAGTAGTATTTTCTTGAGCTCTGGAAACACCATATATTTT,CASSIFLSSGNTIYF
.,TRBJ2-1,TRBV5-6,.,TGTGCCAGCAGCTTCCGCCCAGCGGGCTCCTACAATGAGCAGTTCTTC,CASSFRPAGSYNEQFF
TRBD1,TRBJ1-5,TRBV19,many,TGTGCCAGTAGTAGATTCGGGACAGGGCATCAGCCCCAGCATTTT,CASSRFGTGHQPQHF
TRBD1,TRBJ1-5,TRBV7-8,many,TGTGCCAGCAGCGCAGACAGGGTGCCCCCGCCCCAGCATTTT,CASSADRVPPPQHF
.,TRBJ2-7,TRBV7-2,many,TGTGCCAGCAGGCGCACCGGGACCATCTTTGAGCAGTACTTC,CASRRTGTIFEQYF
TRBD1,TRBJ2-7,TRBV4-2,.,TGTGCCAGCAGCCAAGGGACAGGGGGCTCCTACGAGCAGTACTTC,CASSQGTGGSYEQYF
.,TRBJ2-2,TRBV10-3,.,TGTGCCACAATCATCCAGGACAGCCCTACCGGGGAGCTGTTTTTT,CATIIQDSPTGELFF